This entry concerns a single T cell receptor (beta chain). What it binds is unknown. An end of the junction differs from the germline gene, which may be a read error. This entry is derived from a study of tumor and adjacent non-tumor tissue in lung cancer. The study's findings and limits: TCR diversity was significantly greater in tumor than normal lung tissue.

The library came from three nested PCR rounds adapted from ARM-PCR protocols. MiXCR was run by TCRdb on the multiplex PCR reads, yielding one entry per CDR3 protein. The sample carries roughly 67,000 distinct CDR3 sequences, just under 60% recorded once. The length of the CDR3 is 14 residues. The V gene's germline CDR1 is ENHRY and CDR2 SYGVKD. The template was RNA from unsorted bulk tissue. This TCR was recovered from a man between 45 and 60 years old with non-small cell lung cancer. Input material: lung tumor tissue. The chain carries TRBV10-3 and TRBJ2-2, with D tentatively TRBD1 (6 bases). The CDR3 DNA reads TGCGCCATCAGGGGAGATCTTAACAGCGGGGAGCTGTTTTTT. Protein sequence: CAIRGDLNSGELFF.